The 23 T cell receptor beta chains reported below all come from one sample, sequenced in a study of PD-L1 blockade in urothelial cancer. Assay: immunoSEQ multiplex PCR; the TCRdb copy retains only in-frame clones and omits some. The profile shows fewer than 25,000 clones, 87% of them singletons. The material sequenced was PBMCs, taken around atezolizumab (anti-PD-L1) treatment. These receptors all come from a man aged 45 to 65 with urothelial cancer.

The gene calls are TRBV28 and TRBJ2-1; 11 bases agree with TRBD2. The trim removed 1 base at V and 7 bases at J, leaving 3 bases unmatched. In germline, CDR1 is MDHEN, CDR2 SYDVKM. This CDR3 is built from 15 residues. The CDR3 DNA reads as TGTGCCAGCAGTTTATCTAGCGGGAGGTTTAATGAGCAGTTCTTC. Protein product: CASSLSSGRFNEQFF.

This clone has a handful of counts. The V gene is TRBV6-4, the J gene TRBJ2-3, with a tentative D call TRBD1 (6 bases). CDR1 and CDR2 from the germline V gene are MRHNA and SNTAGT. The germline V and J ends were trimmed by 7 bases and 4 bases, with 15 bases remaining between them. The CDR3 runs to 14 residues. The CDR3 bases are TGTGCCAGCAAGGGGGATTTTGACGCAGATACGCAGTATTTT. It translates to CASKGDFDADTQYF.

This rearrangement joins TRBV27 to TRBJ2-1; the match to TRBD2 covers 12 bases. Germline V gene lookup returns CDR1 MNHEY and CDR2 SMNVEV (reference sequence). There are 15 residues in the CDR3. Trimming at V came to 2 bases and at J to 9 bases, leaving 5 bases not matched to a gene. CDR3: CASSLLAGGQSEQFF. As DNA, the CDR3 is TGTGCCAGCAGTTTACTAGCGGGAGGGCAAAGTGAGCAGTTCTTC.

The chain combines TRBV28 with TRBJ2-1; 12 bases line up with TRBD2. V lost 4 bases and J lost 9; bases outside the gene matches: 4. The CDR3 spans 14 residues. Germline loops: CDR1 MDHEN, CDR2 SYDVKM. The DNA of the CDR3 is TGTGCCAGCAGTTCTAGCGGGAGGGCAATTGAGCAGTTCTTC. This encodes CASSSSGRAIEQFF. Based on the CDR3 plus reference TRBV28 and TRBJ2-1, the full variable domain is DVKVTQSSRYLVKRTGEKVFLECVQDMDHENMFWYRQDPGLGLRLIYFSYDVKMKEKGDIPEGYSVSREKKERFSLILESASTNQTSMYLCASSSSGRAIEQFFGPGTRLTVL.

The chain combines TRBV30 with TRBJ1-2, with 8 nucleotides matching TRBD1. The CDR3 is 18 residues long. J was trimmed by 2 bases and V by 3 bases; bases with no gene match: 17. Germline V gene lookup returns CDR1 GTSNPN and CDR2 SVGIG (reference sequence). In nucleotides, the CDR3 is TGTGCCTGGAGACCATCCCCGACAGGGGACATATACAACTATGGCTACACCTTC. Protein: CAWRPSPTGDIYNYGYTF.

J is TRBJ2-1 and V is TRBV5-4, with 9 bases lining up with TRBD2. J lost 1 base, V lost 2 bases, and 16 bases had no gene match. The germline V gene encodes CDR1 SGHNT and CDR2 YYREEE (reference sequence). CDR3 size: 20 residues. CDR3 protein: CASSFGGYLQREASYNEQFF. CDR3 DNA: TGTGCCAGCAGCTTCGGCGGGTATCTCCAGCGGGAGGCATCCTACAATGAGCAGTTCTTC.

This chain joins TRBV28 and TRBJ2-1; 11 nucleotides agree with TRBD2. The CDR3 totals 16 residues. Per germline, CDR1 MDHEN and CDR2 SYDVKM. Losses at the gene ends were 6 bases for V and 4 bases for J; bases not matched to a gene: 8. In DNA, the CDR3 is TGTGCCAGCAGAACTAGCGGGAGAACCTTTTACAATGAGCAGTTCTTC. Protein: CASRTSGRTFYNEQFF.

V is TRBV4-1 and J is TRBJ2-2; the match to TRBD1 covers 8 bases. Germline V lookup: CDR1 MGHRA, CDR2 YSYEKL. The CDR3 contains 14 residues. V shed 6 bases and J 4 bases; nucleotides not matched to a gene: 4. CDR3 amino acids: CASSVGQVTGELFF. CDR3 in DNA: TGCGCCAGCAGTGTGGGACAGGTCACCGGGGAGCTGTTTTTT.

V is TRBV19 and J is TRBJ1-3; D remains ambiguous. CDR3 length: 14 residues. Trimming cost V 10 bases and J 0 bases, with 13 bases left between them. Germline assignment: CDR1 LNHDA and CDR2 SQIVND (reference sequence). CDR3 sequence reads: CATTPTGSGNTIYF. The CDR3 DNA sequence: TGTGCCACCACGCCGACGGGCTCTGGAAACACCATATATTTT.

V usage is TRBV6-5 and J usage is TRBJ2-5, with TRBD1 matching over 7 bases. V lost 8 bases and J lost 4; bases outside the gene matches: 7. Germline-derived CDR1 and CDR2 are MNHEY and SVGAGI. The CDR3 spans 13 residues. CDR3 sequence reads: CASHRGRGETQYF. The CDR3 DNA reads as TGTGCCAGCCACAGGGGACGGGGAGAGACCCAGTACTTC.

The chain recombines TRBV27 with TRBJ2-7; D might be TRBD2 (5 bases). V lost 6 bases to trimming and J lost 6 bases, with 18 bases between them. Germline V CDR1 and CDR2: MNHEY, SMNVEV (reference sequence). There are 14 residues in the CDR3. CDR3 nucleotide sequence: TGTGCCAGCAGGACACTAGTGGTCGGATCCGAGCAGTACTTC. It codes for CASRTLVVGSEQYF.

The V and J genes are TRBV11-2 and TRBJ2-7; 9 bases line up with TRBD2. Germline V CDR1 and CDR2: SGHAT, FQNNGV. There are 18 residues in the CDR3. With 3 bases clipped from V and 1 base from J, the junction kept 13 bases outside the gene matches. The CDR3 nucleotides read TGTGCCAGCAGCTTGACGACTCCGAGCGGGAGGAAATCCTACGAGCAGTACTTC. Translated: CASSLTTPSGRKSYEQYF.

The chain is built from TRBV7-2 and TRBJ2-7; possibly TRBD2 for D (7 bases). The CDR3 totals 14 residues. The V gene's germline CDR1 is SGHTA and CDR2 FQGNSA. Trimming stripped 6 bases from V and 4 bases from J, with 16 bases between. CDR3 bases: TGTGCCAGCAGAAGAGGCGGGGGCCCTTACGAGCAGTACTTC. The encoded protein is CASRRGGGPYEQYF.

This chain joins TRBV10-2 and TRBJ2-1, with 9 bases lining up with TRBD1. Germline V gives CDR1 WSHSY, CDR2 SAAADI. This CDR3 has 15 residues. V lost 3 bases and J lost 8; bases outside the gene matches: 8. This CDR3 is CASSDGTGWFYEQFF. CDR3 nucleotide sequence: TGCGCCAGCAGTGATGGGACAGGGTGGTTTTATGAGCAGTTCTTC.

The V call is TRBV19, the J call TRBJ1-1, with D maybe TRBD1 (5 bases). Trimming took 5 bases from V and 6 from J, leaving 13 bases between them. The germline V gene has CDR1 LNHDA and CDR2 SQIVND (reference sequence). The CDR3 is 13 amino acids. In nucleotides, the CDR3 is TGTGCCAGTAGTGGAGGACGGGGGGCTGAAGCTTTCTTT. Translating gives CASSGGRGAEAFF. The whole variable domain, remainder taken from reference TRBV19 and TRBJ1-1, is DGGITQSPKYLFRKEGQNVTLSCEQNLNHDAMYWYRQDPGQGLRLIYYSQIVNDFQKGDIAEGYSVSREKKESFPLTVTSAQKNPTAFYLCASSGGRGAEAFFGQGTRLTVV.

V usage is TRBV6-1 and J usage is TRBJ1-1; a possible D gene is TRBD1 (6 bases). CDR1 MNHNS and CDR2 SASEGT come from the germline V gene. The CDR3 extends over 16 amino acids. The V gene lost 3 bases and the J gene lost 5 bases, with 19 bases spanning the gap. The CDR3 DNA reads as TGTGCCAGCAGTGACCCCGGGGGGGGCGGTTCGACTGAAGCTTTCTTT. Its translation is CASSDPGGGGSTEAFF.

The rearrangement joins TRBV27 to TRBJ2-1; tentative D call: TRBD2 (6 bases). This CDR3 is 19 amino acids long. Trimming left V 3 bases short and J 0 bases short, with 21 bases between. Germline values: CDR1 MNHEY, CDR2 SMNVEV (reference sequence). The CDR3 protein is CASSFTPGLRTDSYNEQFF. CDR3 DNA sequence: TGTGCCAGCAGTTTTACTCCGGGACTTAGAACGGACTCCTACAATGAGCAGTTCTTC.

The genes are TRBV7-8 and TRBJ2-5; 8 bases line up with TRBD1. Germline assignment: CDR1 SGHVS and CDR2 FQNEAQ. The CDR3 is 15 amino acids. Germline trimming cut 6 bases from V and 4 bases from J; bases unmatched to any gene: 10. The CDR3 sequence is CASRPGGGKRETQYF. The CDR3 DNA is TGTGCCAGCAGACCAGGGGGCGGGAAGAGAGAGACCCAGTACTTC.

The chain links TRBV29-1 to TRBJ1-2; 8 bases agree with TRBD1. V lost 0 bases, J lost 8 bases, and 8 bases stayed unmatched. Germline V gene data show CDR1 as SQVTM and CDR2 as ANQGSEA. This CDR3 has 14 amino acids. The CDR3 loop is CSVEEAGGVKGYTF. The CDR3 nucleotides are TGCAGCGTTGAAGAGGCAGGGGGCGTTAAGGGCTACACCTTC.

The CDR3, as DNA: TGTGCCAGCAGCTTGGCGGTCGCGCCCAGGGATGGCTACACCTTC. As protein: CASSLAVAPRDGYTF. The chain has TRBV5-5 and TRBJ1-2, with a tentative D call TRBD1 (5 bases). The ends were cut back, 0 bases at V and 6 bases at J, with 15 bases in the middle. Germline V gene lookup returns CDR1 SGHKS and CDR2 YYEKEE (reference sequence). This CDR3 comprises 15 residues.

This chain links TRBV9 with TRBJ2-7, with a possible D match to TRBD1 (6 bases). CDR3 length equals 14 residues. Germline CDR1 reads SGDLS; CDR2 reads YYNGEE. Trimming removed 0 bases at V and 5 bases at J, with 12 bases between. The CDR3 spells CASSVVDRTHEQYF. The CDR3 DNA reads as TGTGCCAGCAGCGTAGTTGACAGGACCCACGAGCAGTACTTC.

This rearrangement joins TRBV11-3 to TRBJ2-1; TRBD2 matches at 11 bases. From germline, CDR1 is SGHNT and CDR2 YENEEA. The CDR3 runs 15 residues. V was pared by 5 bases and J by 5 bases, with 5 bases of the junction left unmatched. The CDR3 sequence is CASSHGTSGNNEQFF. Here the CDR3 DNA reads TGTGCCAGCAGCCATGGGACTAGCGGAAACAATGAGCAGTTCTTC.

V usage is TRBV7-2 and J usage is TRBJ2-7; 16 bases match TRBD2. Germline CDR1 is SGHTA and CDR2 is FQGNSA. The CDR3 has 15 amino acids. V shed 5 bases and J 9 bases; nucleotides not matched to a gene: 7. The CDR3 here is CASSVGTSGRAGQYF. The DNA of the CDR3 is TGTGCCAGCAGCGTCGGGACTAGCGGGAGGGCCGGGCAGTACTTC.